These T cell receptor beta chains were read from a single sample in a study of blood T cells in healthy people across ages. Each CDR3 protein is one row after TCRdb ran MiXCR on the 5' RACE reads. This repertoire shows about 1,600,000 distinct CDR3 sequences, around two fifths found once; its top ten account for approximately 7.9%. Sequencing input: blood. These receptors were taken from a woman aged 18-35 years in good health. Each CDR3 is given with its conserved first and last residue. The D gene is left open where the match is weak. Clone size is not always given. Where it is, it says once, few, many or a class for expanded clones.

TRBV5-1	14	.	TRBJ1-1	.	TGCGCCAGCAGCTTGGATCAGGTCAACACTGAAGCTTTCTTT	CASSLDQVNTEAFF
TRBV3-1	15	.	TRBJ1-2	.	TGTGCCAGCAGCCAAGATGGCAGCTGGTATGGTGGCTACACCTTC	CASSQDGSWYGGYTF
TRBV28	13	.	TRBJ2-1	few	TGTGCCACCGACTCCCGGGAGCACAATGAGCAGTTCTTC	CATDSREHNEQFF
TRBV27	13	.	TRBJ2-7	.	TGTGCCAGCAGTTCCAGACCTAGTTGCGAGCAGTACTTC	CASSSRPSCEQYF
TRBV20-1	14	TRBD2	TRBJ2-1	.	TGCAGTGCTACAGGGGTAGCGGGAGCCAATGAGCAGTTCTTC	CSATGVAGANEQFF
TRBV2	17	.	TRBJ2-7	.	TGTGCCAGCAGGGGTACAGGGTTCGATGGTAGCTCCTACGAGCAGTACTTC	CASRGTGFDGSSYEQYF
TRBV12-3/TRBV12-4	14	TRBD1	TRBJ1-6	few	TGTGCCAGCAGTTCTGACAGGGGGCGATCACCCCTCCACTTT	CASSSDRGRSPLHF
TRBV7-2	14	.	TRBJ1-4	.	TGTGCCAGCAGCTTTCTTGGTCCGGGGGAAAAACTGTTTTTT	CASSFLGPGEKLFF
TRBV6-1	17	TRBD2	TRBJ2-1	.	TGTGCCAGCAGCGAAGGACTAGCGGGGCGACCGTGGAATGAGCAGTTCTTC	CASSEGLAGRPWNEQFF
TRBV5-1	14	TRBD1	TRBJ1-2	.	TGCGCCAGCAGCCAGGGACAGGGGATAGATGGCTACACCTTC	CASSQGQGIDGYTF
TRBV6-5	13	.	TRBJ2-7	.	TGTGCCAGCAGTCCCTTCCACTCCTACGAGCAGTACTTC	CASSPFHSYEQYF
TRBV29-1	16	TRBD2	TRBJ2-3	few	TGCAGCGTTGAAGCAACTAGCGGGGGGCCTGGGAATACGCAGTATTTT	CSVEATSGGPGNTQYF